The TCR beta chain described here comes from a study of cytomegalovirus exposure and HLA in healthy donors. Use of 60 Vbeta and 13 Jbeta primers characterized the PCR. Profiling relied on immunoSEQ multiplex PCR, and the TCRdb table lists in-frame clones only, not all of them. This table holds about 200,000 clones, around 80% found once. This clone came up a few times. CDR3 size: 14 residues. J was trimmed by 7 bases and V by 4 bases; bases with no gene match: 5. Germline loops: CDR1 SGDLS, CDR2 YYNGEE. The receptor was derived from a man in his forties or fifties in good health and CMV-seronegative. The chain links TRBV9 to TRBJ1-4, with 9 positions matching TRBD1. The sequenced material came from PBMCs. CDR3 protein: CASSLGTGREKLFF. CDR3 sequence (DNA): TGTGCCAGCAGCCTAGGGACAGGGCGTGAAAAACTGTTTTTT. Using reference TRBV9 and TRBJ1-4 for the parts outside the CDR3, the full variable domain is DSGVTQTPKHLITATGQRVTLRCSPRSGDLSVYWYQQSLDQGLQFLIQYYNGEERAKGNILERFSAQQFPDLHSELNLSSLELGDSALYFCASSLGTGREKLFFGSGTQLSVL.